These 10 T cell receptor beta chains originate from one sample sequenced in a study of blood T cell repertoires in COVID-19. Repertoires were generated with immunoSEQ multiplex PCR, while TCRdb's copy carries only in-frame clones and drops some. The data show about 360,000 clones, around 88% seen once. The sample consisted of peripheral blood. Every receptor here comes from a man aged 25-40 years with active or convalescent COVID-19.

The chain employs TRBV6-4 and TRBJ2-1; D is perhaps TRBD2 (6 bases). This CDR3 has 15 residues. The ends were cut back, 3 bases at V and 7 bases at J, with 16 bases in the middle. The germline V gene has CDR1 MRHNA and CDR2 SNTAGT. This CDR3 is CASSEGGALLNEQFF. The CDR3 DNA reads TGTGCCAGCAGTGAGGGGGGAGCCCTATTGAATGAGCAGTTCTTC.

This clone has a single count. The chain combines TRBV11-3 with TRBJ2-5; TRBD1 aligns across 7 bases. CDR1 SGHNT and CDR2 YENEEA come from the germline V gene. V lost 2 bases, J lost 4 bases, and 10 bases stayed unmatched. This CDR3 is built from 16 residues. CDR3 nucleotides: TGTGCCAGCAGCTTATTGGGCCAGGGGGTAGGAGAGACCCAGTACTTC. It codes for CASSLLGQGVGETQYF.

This chain joins TRBV28 and TRBJ2-5, with 7 bases identical to TRBD2. The germline V gene has CDR1 MDHEN and CDR2 SYDVKM. This CDR3 region has 15 residues. V was pared by 3 bases and J by 4 bases, with 8 bases of the junction left unmatched. The CDR3 reads CASSFRGDAIETQYF. In DNA form, the CDR3 reads TGTGCCAGCAGTTTTCGGGGGGACGCGATAGAGACCCAGTACTTC. Complete variable domain (other parts from reference TRBV28 and TRBJ2-5): DVKVTQSSRYLVKRTGEKVFLECVQDMDHENMFWYRQDPGLGLRLIYFSYDVKMKEKGDIPEGYSVSREKKERFSLILESASTNQTSMYLCASSFRGDAIETQYFGPGTRLLVL.

The chain joins TRBV29-1 to TRBJ2-2; 9 bases fit TRBD1. The CDR3 has 13 amino acids. After removal of 7 bases from V and 3 bases from J, the junction contained 3 bases not matched to a gene. The germline V gene encodes CDR1 SQVTM and CDR2 ANQGSEA. The CDR3 spells CSADRGYTGELFF. CDR3 sequence (DNA): TGCAGCGCTGACAGGGGGTACACCGGGGAGCTGTTTTTT.

The chain carries TRBV12-3 or TRBV12-4 and TRBJ1-1; no reliable D call. This CDR3 region has 13 residues. V was cut by 7 bases and J by 1 base, with 10 bases left in between. The CDR3 DNA is TGTGCCAGCATTTTCCGGGAGAACACTGAAGCTTTCTTT. Amino acid sequence: CASIFRENTEAFF.

The rearrangement links TRBV19 to TRBJ1-5, with D unresolved. Trimming left V 1 base short and J 5 bases short, with 6 bases between. Germline V CDR1 and CDR2: LNHDA, SQIVND (reference sequence). This CDR3 has 13 amino acids. The chain's CDR3 is CASSIGLDQPQHF. The CDR3 region has the DNA TGTGCCAGTAGTATAGGACTAGATCAGCCCCAGCATTTT.

This clone has just a few counts. J is TRBJ1-1 and V is TRBV3-1 (or the pseudogene TRBV3-2), with a weak D call TRBD1 (6 bases). V was clipped by 0 bases and J by 7 bases, with 9 bases between them. The germline gives CDR1 LGHDT, CDR2 YNNKEL (reference sequence). This CDR3 region has 13 residues. CDR3 region: CASSQEVRGEAFF. CDR3 coding DNA: TGTGCCAGCAGCCAAGAAGTCAGGGGTGAAGCTTTCTTT.

This clone was picked up a small number of times. J is TRBJ1-2 and V is TRBV6-6; the D is unclear. Germline V gene lookup returns CDR1 MNHNY and CDR2 SVGAGI (reference sequence). This CDR3 is 10 amino acids long. The germline V and J ends were trimmed by 8 bases and 6 bases, with 7 bases remaining between them. The CDR3 spells CASGRDGYTF. CDR3 DNA: TGTGCCAGCGGGCGGGATGGCTACACCTTC.

The chain joins TRBV3-1 (or the pseudogene TRBV3-2) to TRBJ2-6; D is undetermined. The CDR3 is 14 residues long. Looked up from germline, CDR1 is LGHDT and CDR2 is YNNKEL (reference sequence). Trimming removed 1 base from V and 4 bases from J, with 5 bases in between. Written as DNA, the CDR3 is TGTGCCAGCAGCCAAGTGTCAGGGGCCAACGTCCTGACTTTC. It encodes CASSQVSGANVLTF.

The chain employs TRBV30 and TRBJ1-2, with D maybe TRBD1 (6 bases). This CDR3 region has 14 residues. V lost 7 bases to trimming and J lost 8 bases, with 23 bases between them. Germline V CDR1 and CDR2: GTSNPN, SVGIG (reference sequence). CDR3 nucleotides: TGTGCCTCCCCATCCCGGGACACAGCAGGAGGCTACACCTTC. Translation: CASPSRDTAGGYTF. Complete variable domain (other parts from reference TRBV30 and TRBJ1-2): SQTIHQWPATLVQPVGSPLSLECTVEGTSNPNLYWYRQAAGRGLQLLFYSVGIGQISSEVPQNLSASRPQDRQFILSSKKLLLSDSGFYLCASPSRDTAGGYTFGSGTRLTVV.